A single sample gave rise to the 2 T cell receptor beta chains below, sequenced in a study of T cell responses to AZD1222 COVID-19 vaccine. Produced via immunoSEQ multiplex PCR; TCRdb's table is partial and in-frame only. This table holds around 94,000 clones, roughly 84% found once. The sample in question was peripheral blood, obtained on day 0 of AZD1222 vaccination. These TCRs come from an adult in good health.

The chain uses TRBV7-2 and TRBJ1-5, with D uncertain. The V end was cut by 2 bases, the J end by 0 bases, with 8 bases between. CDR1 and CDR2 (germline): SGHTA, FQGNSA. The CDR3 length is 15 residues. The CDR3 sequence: CASSLQENSNQPQHF. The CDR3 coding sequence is TGTGCCAGCAGCTTACAGGAAAATAGCAATCAGCCCCAGCATTTT.

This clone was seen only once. CDR3 sequence reads: CASSVLGGANQPQHF. The CDR3 bases are TGTGCCAGCAGCGTGTTGGGGGGCGCGAATCAGCCCCAGCATTTT. V gene TRBV9 combines with J gene TRBJ1-5; D is possibly TRBD1 (6 bases). This CDR3 region has 15 residues. CDR1 and CDR2 from the germline V gene are SGDLS and YYNGEE. V was trimmed by 2 bases and J by 4 bases, leaving 13 bases between them.